The 9 T cell receptor beta chains below come from one sample, sequenced in a study of neurological immune-mediated disorders (dated 2019 in TCRdb). The label giving this sample's time point can be read as: longitudinal time-point 2. The method was 5' RACE. TCRdb shows the sequencer as Illumina HiSeq 2500. TCRdb redid the processing of the public reads, applying fastp at Q25 and MiXCR, and retained in-frame beta chains. Here each entry gathers all rows of one CDR3 protein and keeps the most common genes and DNA. The sample table holds 40,000 to 60,000 distinct CDR3 sequences, of which over 10% were seen once. The top ten clonotypes cover 4.5% of the sample. The source material was PBMCs. These receptor sequences come from a male donor with HTLV-1-associated myelopathy (HAM/TSP).

This clonotype appeared many times. V and J are TRBV3-1 and TRBJ2-7; weak D call: TRBD1 (5 bases). CDR1 is LGHDT and CDR2 is YNNKEL in the germline V gene (reference sequence). Trimming took off 8 bases at V and 5 bases at J, with 13 bases between the two ends. The CDR3 is 12 residues long. The CDR3 DNA is TGTGCCAGCGGTCAGGGATTGAACGAGCAGTACTTC. Translating gives CASGQGLNEQYF.

Within the sample, this clonotype is medium-sized. The chain couples TRBV5-1 to TRBJ1-6; D not certain. The CDR3 contains 14 residues. V lost 0 bases to trimming and J lost 7 bases, with 8 bases between them. The germline CDR1 and CDR2 sequences are SGHRS and YFSETQ. This CDR3 is CASSLGRGNSPLHF. The CDR3, as DNA: TGCGCCAGCAGCTTGGGACGGGGAAATTCACCCCTCCACTTT. The variable domain in full, with the rest retrieved from reference TRBV5-1 and TRBJ1-6, is KAGVTQTPRYLIKTRGQQVTLSCSPISGHRSVSWYQQTPGQGLQFLFEYFSETQRNKGNFPGRFSGRQFSNSRSEMNVSTLELGDSALYLCASSLGRGNSPLHFGNGTRLTVT.

This clonotype came up a few times. The rearrangement joins TRBV7-8 to TRBJ2-1, with D maybe TRBD1 (6 bases). The CDR3 is made up of 13 amino acids. Trimming shortened V by 4 bases and J by 4 bases, and 8 bases separated the two germline ends. Germline V gives CDR1 SGHVS, CDR2 FQNEAQ. As DNA, the CDR3 is TGTGCCAGCAGCTCCGACAGGTACAATGAGCAGTTCTTC. It specifies CASSSDRYNEQFF.

The chain couples TRBV20-1 to TRBJ1-1; 8 bases match TRBD1. Looked up from germline, CDR1 is DFQATT and CDR2 is SNEGSKA (reference sequence). The V and J ends lost 3 bases and 5 bases, in that order; junction bases with no gene match: 8. The CDR3 has 14 amino acids. CDR3 in amino acids: CSASVRQGCTEAFF. The CDR3 coding sequence is TGCAGTGCTAGTGTGAGACAGGGGTGTACTGAAGCTTTCTTT.

This clonotype has at least ten counts. The chain has TRBV4-3 and TRBJ2-1; D is perhaps TRBD1 (6 bases). V was clipped by 3 bases and J by 0 bases, with 12 bases between them. Germline V lookup: CDR1 LGHNA, CDR2 YSLEER. This CDR3 comprises 16 residues. In nucleotides, the CDR3 is TGCGCCAGCAGCCACAGGACAGAAAGCTCCTACAATGAGCAGTTCTTC. This translates into CASSHRTESSYNEQFF.

There are many counts of this clonotype. The rearrangement uses TRBV7-2 and TRBJ1-5; D unresolved. V dropped 3 bases and J dropped 4 bases, with 4 bases sitting between them. CDR1 and CDR2 (germline): SGHTA, FQGNSA. The CDR3 sequence is 12 residues long. CDR3 bases: TGTGCCAGCAGCTTCACGAATCAGCCCCAGCATTTT. This encodes CASSFTNQPQHF.

This clonotype was counted at least ten times. V is TRBV15 and J is TRBJ2-3; no clear D gene. The germline V gene has CDR1 LNHNV and CDR2 YYDKDF (reference sequence). The CDR3 totals 12 residues. Between the trimmed V and J ends, which lost 7 bases and 2 bases, there was a span of 7 bases. The CDR3 spells CATKGFTDTQYF. The DNA of the CDR3 is TGTGCCACCAAAGGGTTCACAGATACGCAGTATTTT.

This clonotype was detected ten times or more. The V gene is TRBV6-6, the J gene TRBJ2-3; unclear D gene. In germline, CDR1 is MNHNY, CDR2 SVGAGI (reference sequence). V was cut by 5 bases and J by 0 bases, with 15 bases left in between. There are 16 residues in the CDR3. The CDR3 nucleotides are TGTGCCAGCAGTGTTTACGCCCTAACTAGCACAGATACGCAGTATTTT. Amino acid sequence: CASSVYALTSTDTQYF.

This clonotype showed up many times. The chain is built from TRBV7-6 and TRBJ2-7, with D possibly TRBD1 on 7 matching bases. The V end lost 5 bases, the J end lost 1 base, and 18 bases lay between the germline ends. Germline CDR1 and CDR2: SGHVS and FNYEAQ. This CDR3 is built from 16 residues. The CDR3: CASSASEGAGSYEQYF. The DNA of the CDR3 is TGTGCCAGCAGCGCTAGCGAGGGGGCGGGGTCCTACGAGCAGTACTTC. The full variable domain, in which reference TRBV7-6 and TRBJ2-7 provide the parts outside the CDR3, is GAGVSQSPRYKVTKRGQDVALRCDPISGHVSLYWYRQALGQGPEFLTYFNYEAQQDKSGLPNDRFSAERPEGSISTLTIQRTEQRDSAMYRCASSASEGAGSYEQYFGPGTRLTVT.